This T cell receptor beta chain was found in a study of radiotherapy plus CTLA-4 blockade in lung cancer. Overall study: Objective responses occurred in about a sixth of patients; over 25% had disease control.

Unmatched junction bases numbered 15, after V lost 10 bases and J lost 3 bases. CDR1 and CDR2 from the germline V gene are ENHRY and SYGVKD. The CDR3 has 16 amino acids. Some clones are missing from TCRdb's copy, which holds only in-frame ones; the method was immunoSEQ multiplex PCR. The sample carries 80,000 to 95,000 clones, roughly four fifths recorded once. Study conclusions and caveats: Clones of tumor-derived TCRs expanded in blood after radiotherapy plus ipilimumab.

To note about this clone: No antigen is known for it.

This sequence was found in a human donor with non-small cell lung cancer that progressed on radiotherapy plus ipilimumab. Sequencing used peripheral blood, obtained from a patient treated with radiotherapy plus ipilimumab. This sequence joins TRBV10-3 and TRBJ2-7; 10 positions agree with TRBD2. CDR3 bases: TGTGCCAGCGAAAAAACTGGACTAGCGGTCTACTACGAGCAGTACGTC. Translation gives CASEKTGLAVYYEQYV.